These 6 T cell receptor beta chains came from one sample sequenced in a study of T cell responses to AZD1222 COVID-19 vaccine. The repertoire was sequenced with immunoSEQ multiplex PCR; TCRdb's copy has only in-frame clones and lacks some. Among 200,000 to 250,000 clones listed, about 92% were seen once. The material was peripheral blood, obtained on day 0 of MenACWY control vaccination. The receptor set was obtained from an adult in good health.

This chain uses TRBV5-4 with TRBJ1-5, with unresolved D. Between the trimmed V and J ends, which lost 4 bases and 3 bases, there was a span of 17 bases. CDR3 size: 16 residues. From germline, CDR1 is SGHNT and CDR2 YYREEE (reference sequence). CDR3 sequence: CASSKLPGSVNQPQHF. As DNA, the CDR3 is TGTGCCAGCAGCAAACTTCCTGGGAGCGTCAATCAGCCCCAGCATTTT.

The CDR3 sequence: CASSLGGLTEAFF. The CDR3 DNA reads as TGTGCCAGCAGCTTAGGAGGGTTAACTGAAGCTTTCTTT. The chain uses TRBV11-2 and TRBJ1-1, with unresolved D. The germline gives CDR1 SGHAT, CDR2 FQNNGV. V shed 1 base and J shed 5 bases, with 8 bases lying between them. CDR3 length: 13 residues.

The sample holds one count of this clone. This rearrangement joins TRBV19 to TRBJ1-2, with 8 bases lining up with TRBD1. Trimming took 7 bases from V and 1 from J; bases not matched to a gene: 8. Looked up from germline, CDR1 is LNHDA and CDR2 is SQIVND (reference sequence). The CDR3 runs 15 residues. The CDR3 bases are TGTGCCAGTAACGGCCGGGACAGGCTTAACTATGGCTACACCTTC. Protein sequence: CASNGRDRLNYGYTF.

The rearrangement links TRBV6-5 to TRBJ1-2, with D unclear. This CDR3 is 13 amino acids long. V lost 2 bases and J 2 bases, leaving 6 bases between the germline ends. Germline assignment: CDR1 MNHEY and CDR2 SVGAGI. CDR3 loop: CASSYRVNYGYTF. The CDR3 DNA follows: TGTGCCAGCAGTTACAGGGTGAACTATGGCTACACCTTC.

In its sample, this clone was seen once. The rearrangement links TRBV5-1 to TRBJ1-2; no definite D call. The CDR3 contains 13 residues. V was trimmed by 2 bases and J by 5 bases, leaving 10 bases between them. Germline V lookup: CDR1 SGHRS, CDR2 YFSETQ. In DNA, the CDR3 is TGCGCCAGCAGCTTCGGCTTAGATTATGGCTACACCTTC. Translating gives CASSFGLDYGYTF. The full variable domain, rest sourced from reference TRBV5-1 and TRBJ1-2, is KAGVTQTPRYLIKTRGQQVTLSCSPISGHRSVSWYQQTPGQGLQFLFEYFSETQRNKGNFPGRFSGRQFSNSRSEMNVSTLELGDSALYLCASSFGLDYGYTFGSGTRLTVV.

For the CDR3, the DNA is TGTGCCAGCAATATCGCGGGGGGGCCTGAAGAGACCCAGTACTTC. It encodes CASNIAGGPEETQYF. This chain uses TRBV2 with TRBJ2-5, with TRBD2 matching over 9 bases. The length of the CDR3 is 15 residues. The germline V gene encodes CDR1 SNHLY and CDR2 FYNNEI. Germline trimming cut 7 bases from V and 3 bases from J; bases unmatched to any gene: 9.